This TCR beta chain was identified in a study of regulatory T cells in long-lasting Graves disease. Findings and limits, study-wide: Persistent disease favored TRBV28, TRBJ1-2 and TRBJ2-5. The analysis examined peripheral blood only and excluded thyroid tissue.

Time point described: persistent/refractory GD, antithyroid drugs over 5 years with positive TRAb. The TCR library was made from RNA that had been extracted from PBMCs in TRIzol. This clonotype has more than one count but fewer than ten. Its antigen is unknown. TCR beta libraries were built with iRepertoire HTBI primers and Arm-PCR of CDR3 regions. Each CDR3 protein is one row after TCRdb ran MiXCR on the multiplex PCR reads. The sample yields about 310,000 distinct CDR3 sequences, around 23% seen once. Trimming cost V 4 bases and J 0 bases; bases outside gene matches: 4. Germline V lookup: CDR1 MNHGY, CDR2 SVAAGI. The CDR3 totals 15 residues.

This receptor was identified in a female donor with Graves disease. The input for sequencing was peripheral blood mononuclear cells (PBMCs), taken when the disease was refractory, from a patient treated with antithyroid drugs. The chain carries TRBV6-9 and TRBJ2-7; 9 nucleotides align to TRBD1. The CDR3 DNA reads TGTGCCAGCAGTTTCGGACAGGGGCACTCCTACGAGCAGTACTTC. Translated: CASSFGQGHSYEQYF.